These T cell receptor beta chains were read from a single sample in a study of Graves' ophthalmopathy and Graves' hyperthyroidism. Via MiXCR, TCRdb re-called the multiplex PCR reads, giving one row per CDR3 protein. This table has 580,000 or so distinct CDR3 sequences, about two fifths appearing once. Sequences were obtained from peripheral blood or thyroid tissue (not recorded which). The receptor set was obtained from an adult man with Graves' hyperthyroidism. Both conserved end residues are part of each CDR3. A D gene is named only where the DNA matches it firmly. Rows may omit the clone size; those that give it use once, few, many or a size class.

abundance	j_gene	v_gene	d_gene	CDR3aa	CDR3nt
many	TRBJ1-5	TRBV20-1	-	CSAREQGGQPQHF	TGCAGTGCTAGAGAACAGGGTGGTCAGCCCCAGCATTTT
-	TRBJ1-2	TRBV29-1	-	CSELGNYGYTF	TGCAGCGAATTAGGGAACTATGGCTACACCTTC
few	TRBJ2-3	TRBV24-1	-	CATSDFDGTDTQYF	TGTGCCACCAGTGATTTTGACGGGACAGATACGCAGTATTTT
many	TRBJ1-1	TRBV7-3	-	CASSLASMNTEAFF	TGTGCCAGCAGCTTGGCTAGTATGAACACTGAAGCTTTCTTT
many	TRBJ1-2	TRBV27	-	CASSENGKGYGYTF	TGTGCCAGCAGTGAAAACGGCAAGGGGTATGGCTACACCTTC
-	TRBJ2-4	TRBV5-1	-	CASSLDVPAKNIQYF	TGCGCCAGCAGCTTGGATGTGCCAGCCAAAAACATTCAGTACTTC
-	TRBJ1-4	TRBV12-3/TRBV12-4	TRBD1	CASSPLGTGGEKLFF	TGTGCCAGCAGTCCCCTCGGGACAGGAGGGGAAAAACTGTTTTTT
many	TRBJ1-1	TRBV12-3/TRBV12-4	-	CASGATGRAGEAFF	TGTGCCAGCGGCGCAACAGGGAGGGCAGGTGAAGCTTTCTTT
-	TRBJ2-2	TRBV3-1	-	CASSPGGSGELFF	TGTGCCAGCAGCCCTGGAGGCTCCGGGGAGCTGTTTTTT
few	TRBJ2-2	TRBV6-5	TRBD1	CASSRGQGSAGELFF	TGTGCCAGCAGTCGGGGACAGGGGAGTGCCGGGGAGCTGTTTTTT
-	TRBJ2-5	TRBV15	-	CATSRDQRETQYF	TGTGCCACCAGCAGAGATCAACGGGAGACCCAGTACTTC
many	TRBJ1-1	TRBV29-1	TRBD1	CSVARTGEAFF	TGCAGCGTCGCCAGGACAGGAGAAGCTTTCTTT
many	TRBJ2-7	TRBV5-8	-	CASSRTSMAYEQYF	TGTGCCAGCAGCCGGACCTCTATGGCCTACGAGCAGTACTTC
-	TRBJ1-4	TRBV7-9	TRBD1	CASSYVPTGELAEKLFF	TGTGCCAGCAGCTACGTTCCGACAGGGGAATTGGCCGAAAAACTGTTTTTT
few	TRBJ1-5	TRBV30	-	CAWSYNGVRQPQHF	TGTGCCTGGAGTTACAACGGAGTCCGGCAGCCCCAGCATTTT
many	TRBJ1-1	TRBV29-1	-	CSVEVGTGTGLRSTEAFF	TGCAGCGTTGAAGTAGGGACCGGTACTGGGCTGAGGAGTACTGAAGCTTTCTTT
few	TRBJ1-2	TRBV6-5	-	CASSYVYEPIFYGYTF	TGTGCCAGCAGTTACGTCTATGAGCCCATCTTCTATGGCTACACCTTC
many	TRBJ2-7	TRBV28	-	CASRPVTGPNEQYF	TGTGCCAGCAGGCCAGTTACGGGACCCAATGAGCAGTACTTC
many	TRBJ1-2	TRBV10-2	TRBD1	CASRWDSSNYGYTF	TGCGCCAGCAGATGGGACAGTTCTAACTATGGCTACACCTTC
many	TRBJ2-7	TRBV3-1	-	CASSRLSYEQYF	TGTGCCAGCAGCCGACTCTCCTACGAGCAGTACTTC
-	TRBJ1-1	TRBV2	TRBD1	CASSLRMWTGFHTEAFF	TGTGCCAGCAGCCTTAGGATGTGGACAGGGTTTCACACTGAAGCTTTCTTT
-	TRBJ1-1	TRBV12-3/TRBV12-4	-	CASIQGMNTEAFF	TGTGCCAGCATCCAGGGGATGAACACTGAAGCTTTCTTT
-	TRBJ2-7	TRBV5-1	-	CASSSMTGLGHYEQYF	TGCGCCAGCAGCTCGATGACAGGCTTGGGCCACTACGAGCAGTACTTC
-	TRBJ2-1	TRBV12-3/TRBV12-4	-	CASSFGRDNEQFF	TGTGCCAGCAGTTTTGGGCGCGATAATGAGCAGTTCTTC
-	TRBJ1-1	TRBV7-3	-	CASSLRGANTEAFF	TGTGCCAGCAGCCTCCGGGGGGCGAACACTGAAGCTTTCTTT
-	TRBJ1-5	TRBV12-3/TRBV12-4	TRBD1	CASSQGGRDQPQHF	TGTGCCAGCAGTCAGGGGGGCCGCGATCAGCCCCAGCATTTT
few	TRBJ1-1	TRBV28	-	CASSPQDSMNTEAFF	TGTGCCAGCAGTCCGCAGGACAGTATGAACACTGAAGCTTTCTTT
few	TRBJ1-1	TRBV7-9	-	CASSWEYTEEAFF	TGTGCCAGCAGCTGGGAATATACAGAAGAAGCTTTCTTT
many	TRBJ2-6	TRBV11-2	-	CASTLSGANVLTF	TGTGCCAGCACGCTATCTGGGGCCAACGTCCTGACTTTC
many	TRBJ2-5	TRBV7-8	-	CASSLRVYQETQYF	TGTGCCAGCAGCTTGCGGGTGTACCAAGAGACCCAGTACTTC
few	TRBJ2-3	TRBV9	-	CASSASGAYTDTQYF	TGTGCCAGCAGCGCCTCAGGGGCCTACACAGATACGCAGTATTTT
-	TRBJ1-4	TRBV19	-	CASSMGEANEKLFF	TGTGCCAGTAGTATGGGGGAAGCTAATGAAAAACTGTTTTTT
-	TRBJ1-1	TRBV10-3	-	CTINPREGTEASF	TGTACCATCAACCCCAGGGAAGGCACTGAGGCTTCCTTT
-	TRBJ1-6	TRBV6-5	TRBD1	CASSSEQGASSYNSPLHF	TGTGCCAGCAGTTCAGAACAGGGGGCGAGCTCCTATAATTCACCCCTCCACTTT
many	TRBJ2-2	TRBV20-1	TRBD2	CSAAPKRLAANTGELFF	TGCAGTGCTGCACCCAAGCGGCTAGCGGCTAACACCGGGGAGCTGTTTTTT
few	TRBJ1-1	TRBV25-1	-	CASSTGNGNTEAFF	TGTGCCAGCAGTACGGGTAACGGGAACACTGAAGCTTTCTTT
many	TRBJ2-7	TRBV2	-	CASSDARTPTYEQYF	TGTGCCAGCAGTGATGCAAGGACACCAACCTACGAGCAGTACTTC
few	TRBJ1-2	TRBV7-9	-	CASSWARGLSRPGYTF	TGTGCCAGCAGCTGGGCGAGAGGGCTCAGTCGACCTGGCTACACCTTC
many	TRBJ2-7	TRBV29-1	-	CSVRQFYEQYF	TGCAGCGTTAGACAGTTCTACGAGCAGTACTTC
-	TRBJ1-2	TRBV7-2	-	CASSSRLAGGYTF	TGTGCCAGCAGCTCCCGACTAGCGGGGGGCTACACCTTC
many	TRBJ1-2	TRBV24-1	-	CATSDLRQDYGYTF	TGTGCCACCAGTGATCTCAGACAGGACTATGGCTACACCTTC
-	TRBJ1-4	TRBV9	TRBD1	CASSVGPDWAGGDEKLFF	TGTGCCAGCAGCGTAGGACCTGATTGGGCAGGGGGGGATGAAAAACTGTTTTTT
-	TRBJ2-2	TRBV29-1	-	CSVWGTRELFF	TGCAGCGTCTGGGGAACACGGGAGCTGTTTTTT
few	TRBJ2-7	TRBV2	-	CASSEQGMMYEQYF	TGTGCCAGCAGTGAACAGGGGATGATGTACGAGCAGTACTTC
many	TRBJ2-7	TRBV9	-	CASSPTVRGEQYF	TGTGCCAGCAGTCCCACCGTCAGAGGCGAGCAGTACTTC
many	TRBJ2-6	TRBV7-9	-	CASSERAGANVLTF	TGTGCCAGCAGTGAAAGGGCAGGGGCCAACGTCCTGACTTTC
-	TRBJ1-6	TRBV15	TRBD1	CASSPSGPGGGYSPLHF	TGTGCCAGCTCACCTTCCGGCCCAGGGGGCGGGTATTCACCCCTCCACTTT
-	TRBJ2-3	TRBV7-8	TRBD2	CASSFERTSGGMRVQYF	TGTGCCAGCAGCTTCGAGAGGACTAGCGGGGGAATGAGGGTGCAGTATTTT
many	TRBJ1-2	TRBV2	TRBD1	CASSAGQGSGYTF	TGTGCCAGCAGTGCGGGACAGGGGTCCGGCTACACCTTC